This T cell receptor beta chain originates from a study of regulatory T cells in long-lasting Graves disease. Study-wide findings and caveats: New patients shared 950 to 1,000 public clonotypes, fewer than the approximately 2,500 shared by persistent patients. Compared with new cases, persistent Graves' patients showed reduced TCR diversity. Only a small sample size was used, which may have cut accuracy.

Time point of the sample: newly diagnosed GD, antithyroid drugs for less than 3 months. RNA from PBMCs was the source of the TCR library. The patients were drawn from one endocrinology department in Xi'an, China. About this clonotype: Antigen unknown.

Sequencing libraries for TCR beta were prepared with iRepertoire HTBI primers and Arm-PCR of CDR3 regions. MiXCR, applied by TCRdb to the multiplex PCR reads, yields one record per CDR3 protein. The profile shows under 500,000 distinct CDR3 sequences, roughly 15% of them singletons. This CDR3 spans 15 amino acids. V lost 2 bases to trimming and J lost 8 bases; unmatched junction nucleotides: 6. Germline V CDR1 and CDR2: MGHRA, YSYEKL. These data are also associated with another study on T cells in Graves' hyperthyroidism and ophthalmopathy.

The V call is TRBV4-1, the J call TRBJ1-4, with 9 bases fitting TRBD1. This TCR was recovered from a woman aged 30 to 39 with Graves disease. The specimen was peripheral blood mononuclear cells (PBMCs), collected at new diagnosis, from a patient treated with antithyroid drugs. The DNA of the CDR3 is TGCGCCAGCAGCCAAAGGGACAGGGCCGGCGAAAAACTGTTTTTT. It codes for CASSQRDRAGEKLFF.